The clone carrying this T cell receptor beta chain was recorded many times. What it binds is unknown. Trimming shortened V by 6 bases and J by 0 bases, and 6 bases separated the two germline ends. Germline lookup yields CDR1 LGHNT and CDR2 FRNRAP. The CDR3 has 13 amino acids. The sample comes from a study of T cell repertoires in cytomegalovirus infection. In the study overall: CMV epitopes in the study were HLA-C-restricted (recently identified) and HLA-B-restricted (well studied). Through public TCR beta signatures, both CMV infection and matching HLA type were indicated.

Whole-study findings and limits: Dominant in the ex vivo response were TCR beta clonotypes restricted by HLA-C and specific for CMV.

TCRdb re-analysed the reads in MiXCR, keeping a single row per CDR3 protein. The sample holds about 270,000 distinct CDR3 sequences, roughly 21% seen once. This sequence joins TRBV12-5 and TRBJ2-1; D is possibly TRBD2 (5 bases). The input for sequencing was cultured PBMCs, taken from culture after CMV antigen stimulation. This clonotype originated in a human donor in good health (CMV status not recorded). Some clones in this sample may be carry-over from other donors' samples. The CDR3 bases are TGTGCTAGTGGCCGGGGCTCCTACAATGAGCAGTTCTTC. It specifies CASGRGSYNEQFF.